These 24 T cell receptor beta chains were all obtained from the same sample, sequenced in a study of cytomegalovirus exposure and HLA in healthy donors. The PCR had 60 Vbeta and 13 Jbeta primers. TCRdb's copy holds only in-frame clones and misses some; the assay was immunoSEQ multiplex PCR. The sample records approximately 88,000 clones, 75% to 85% being singletons. The specimen sequenced was PBMCs. These receptors all come from a man between 18 and 35 years old in good health and CMV-seronegative.

This chain connects TRBV18 to TRBJ1-2; no clear D. The CDR3 totals 15 residues. Looked up from germline, CDR1 is KGHSH and CDR2 is LQKENI. V lost 4 bases and J 6 bases, leaving 18 bases between the germline ends. The CDR3 bases are TGTGCCAGCTCACTACTCGGGTCCTCCGGGGATGGCTACACCTTC. Translated: CASSLLGSSGDGYTF.

The chain combines TRBV7-9 with TRBJ2-1; 7 nucleotides align to TRBD2. This CDR3 comprises 15 residues. V shed 2 bases, J shed 5 bases, and the junction held 6 bases outside the gene matches. In germline, CDR1 is SEHNR, CDR2 FQNEAQ (reference sequence). The CDR3 region is CASSLLGLGNNEQFF. CDR3 coding DNA: TGTGCCAGCAGCTTATTAGGACTAGGGAACAATGAGCAGTTCTTC.

In regard to this clone: Distinct nucleotide sequences in the sample also encode this CDR3. The chain couples TRBV5-4 to TRBJ1-1; no reliable D call. The CDR3 runs to 13 residues. Germline V lookup: CDR1 SGHNT, CDR2 YYREEE (reference sequence). V was trimmed by 1 base and J by 2 bases, leaving 6 bases between them. The CDR3 here is CASSLLTNTEAFF. The DNA of the CDR3 is TGTGCCAGCAGCTTGTTAACTAACACTGAAGCTTTCTTT.

The chain links TRBV6-6 to TRBJ2-7; TRBD2 agrees at 7 bases. The CDR3 covers 13 residues. V lost 7 bases, J lost 7 bases, and 10 bases stayed unmatched. Germline values: CDR1 MNHNY, CDR2 SVGAGI (reference sequence). The CDR3 nucleotides read TGTGCCAGCAAGGGAGGGTCCGGGGGGGAGCAGTACTTC. It specifies CASKGGSGGEQYF.

The rearrangement uses TRBV7-9 and TRBJ2-5; D unclear. CDR3 length: 12 amino acids. V lost 7 bases and J lost 2, with 8 bases in between. Germline lookup yields CDR1 SEHNR and CDR2 FQNEAQ (reference sequence). CDR3 protein: CASTPIQETQYF. The CDR3 DNA is TGTGCCAGCACCCCCATTCAAGAGACCCAGTACTTC.

Points on this clone: The junction shows a germline mismatch at one end, possibly a read error. The chain couples TRBV10-1 to TRBJ2-3; a possible D gene is TRBD1 (5 bases). This CDR3 contains 12 residues. Per germline, CDR1 WNHNN and CDR2 SYGVQD (reference sequence). CDR3 in DNA: TGCGCCAGCAGTTCTCAGGGTCTGATTTTGCATTTT. Translation: CASSSQGLILHF.

This chain connects TRBV6-5 to TRBJ2-7, with 8 bases matching TRBD2. CDR3 length: 14 residues. V trimming: 7 bases; J trimming: 1 base; junction bases outside the gene matches: 6. In germline, CDR1 is MNHEY, CDR2 SVGAGI. The CDR3 DNA reads TGTGCCAGCACGAGGGCGGGGGGTTCCTACGAGCAGTACTTC. This encodes CASTRAGGSYEQYF.

The genes are TRBV5-1 and TRBJ2-2; weak D call: TRBD2 (6 bases). The CDR3 spans 14 residues. Trimming removed 4 bases at V and 4 bases at J, with 11 bases between. CDR1 and CDR2 from the germline V gene are SGHRS and YFSETQ. CDR3: CASSPRRATGELFF. CDR3 sequence (DNA): TGCGCCAGCAGCCCGAGGAGGGCCACCGGGGAGCTGTTTTTT.

The chain is built from TRBV19 and TRBJ2-1, with D perhaps matching TRBD1 (6 bases). Germline V gives CDR1 LNHDA, CDR2 SQIVND (reference sequence). The CDR3 runs 19 residues. Trimming took off 6 bases at V and 0 bases at J, with 24 bases between the two ends. This CDR3 reads CASSLLQGFTRNSYNEQFF. In DNA form, the CDR3 reads TGTGCCAGTAGCCTCCTACAGGGCTTTACGAGAAACTCCTACAATGAGCAGTTCTTC.

V is TRBV5-1 and J is TRBJ2-3; perhaps TRBD1 as D (5 bases). The V gene's germline CDR1 is SGHRS and CDR2 YFSETQ. The CDR3 spans 14 residues. Deletions cut 0 bases from V and 5 bases from J, with 10 bases between. The CDR3 region is CASSLGRVRDTQYF. In nucleotides, the CDR3 is TGCGCCAGCAGCTTGGGCAGGGTAAGAGATACGCAGTATTTT. Complete variable domain (other parts from reference TRBV5-1 and TRBJ2-3): KAGVTQTPRYLIKTRGQQVTLSCSPISGHRSVSWYQQTPGQGLQFLFEYFSETQRNKGNFPGRFSGRQFSNSRSEMNVSTLELGDSALYLCASSLGRVRDTQYFGPGTRLTVL.

The chain joins TRBV18 to TRBJ2-7; 11 nucleotides line up with TRBD2. Germline CDR1 and CDR2: KGHSH and LQKENI. The ends lost 3 bases at V and 0 bases at J; junction bases unmatched: 10. CDR3 length equals 18 residues. The DNA for the CDR3 is TGTGCCAGCTCACCGACCCCTGCTAGCGGGGGGAGCTCCTACGAGCAGTACTTC. Residues: CASSPTPASGGSSYEQYF.

DNA for the CDR3: TGTGCCAGCAGCTTCGACAGGGGTGGGTACGAGCAGTACTTC. Translation gives CASSFDRGGYEQYF. The chain joins TRBV5-5 to TRBJ2-7; 8 positions agree with TRBD1. The CDR3 spans 14 residues. Germline lookup yields CDR1 SGHKS and CDR2 YYEKEE (reference sequence). J was trimmed by 4 bases and V by 2 bases; bases with no gene match: 5.

This chain connects TRBV5-4 to TRBJ2-3; 8 nucleotides align to TRBD2. The CDR3 consists of 15 residues. Looked up from germline, CDR1 is SGHNT and CDR2 is YYREEE (reference sequence). With 0 bases clipped from V and 2 bases from J, the junction kept 2 bases outside the gene matches. The DNA of the CDR3 is TGTGCCAGCAGCTTGGAACTAGCGGTCACAGATACGCAGTATTTT. Encoded protein: CASSLELAVTDTQYF.

The rearrangement links TRBV5-1 to TRBJ2-7; 12 nucleotides align to TRBD2. Germline values: CDR1 SGHRS, CDR2 YFSETQ. The CDR3 has 15 amino acids. The J segment lost 5 bases and the V segment lost 4 bases, leaving 7 bases of the junction unmatched. The CDR3 sequence: CASSLASGGADEQYF. The CDR3 region has the DNA TGCGCCAGCAGCCTAGCTAGCGGGGGGGCTGACGAGCAGTACTTC. The full variable domain, completed using reference TRBV5-1 and TRBJ2-7, is KAGVTQTPRYLIKTRGQQVTLSCSPISGHRSVSWYQQTPGQGLQFLFEYFSETQRNKGNFPGRFSGRQFSNSRSEMNVSTLELGDSALYLCASSLASGGADEQYFGPGTRLTVT.

The rearrangement joins TRBV7-8 to TRBJ1-3; D is ambiguous. From germline, CDR1 is SGHVS and CDR2 FQNEAQ. This CDR3 is built from 14 residues. Trimming removed 5 bases from V and 4 bases from J, with 12 bases in between. CDR3 DNA: TGTGCCAGCAGCGTAGAGACACGAGGAAACACCATATATTTT. Translation: CASSVETRGNTIYF.

This clone turned up a few times. CDR3 sequence: CASSRLAGTTYEQYF. The DNA of the CDR3 is TGTGCCAGCAGCCGACTAGCGGGGACCACCTACGAGCAGTACTTC. This chain links TRBV9 with TRBJ2-7, with 11 bases that match TRBD2. The CDR3 length is 15 residues. Trimming removed 4 bases from V and 2 bases from J; junction bases left unmatched: 5. CDR1 SGDLS and CDR2 YYNGEE come from the germline V gene.

V gene TRBV6-6 combines with J gene TRBJ2-2; D may be TRBD2 (6 bases). Germline V gives CDR1 MNHNY, CDR2 SVGAGI (reference sequence). There are 14 residues in the CDR3. Trimming shortened V by 7 bases and J by 8 bases, and 17 bases separated the two germline ends. CDR3 DNA: TGTGCCAGCACCTTTGCCTCGGGGGAAGGGGAGCTGTTTTTT. This translates into CASTFASGEGELFF.

This clone has just one count. This chain links TRBV6-5 with TRBJ2-5; the match to TRBD1 covers 10 bases. The ends lost 6 bases at V and 11 bases at J; junction bases unmatched: 9. Germline CDR1 reads MNHEY; CDR2 reads SVGAGI. This CDR3 is 13 amino acids long. CDR3 in DNA: TGTGCCAGCAGCACCGGGACAGGGGTAGAGCAGTACTTC. Translation gives CASSTGTGVEQYF.

V gene TRBV5-1 combines with J gene TRBJ1-5, with D perhaps TRBD1 (6 bases). Trimming stripped 4 bases from V and 0 bases from J, with 8 bases between. The germline CDR1 and CDR2 sequences are SGHRS and YFSETQ. This CDR3 has 14 residues. The CDR3 DNA is TGCGCCAGCAGCCCAGGGGATAGCAATCAGCCCCAGCATTTT. It is translated as CASSPGDSNQPQHF. Full variable domain (missing parts from reference TRBV5-1 and TRBJ1-5): KAGVTQTPRYLIKTRGQQVTLSCSPISGHRSVSWYQQTPGQGLQFLFEYFSETQRNKGNFPGRFSGRQFSNSRSEMNVSTLELGDSALYLCASSPGDSNQPQHFGDGTRLSIL.

The gene calls are TRBV5-6 and TRBJ2-1; TRBD2 matches at 10 bases. This CDR3 is 14 amino acids long. Germline CDR1 reads SGHDT; CDR2 reads YYEEEE. The J segment lost 12 bases and the V segment lost 4 bases, leaving 10 bases of the junction unmatched. Here the CDR3 reads CASSHGLAARGQFF. As DNA, the CDR3 is TGTGCCAGCAGCCATGGACTAGCGGCCCGGGGGCAGTTCTTC. The full variable domain, rest sourced from reference TRBV5-6 and TRBJ2-1, is DAGVTQSPTHLIKTRGQQVTLRCSPKSGHDTVSWYQQALGQGPQFIFQYYEEEERQRGNFPDRFSGHQFPNYSSELNVNALLLGDSALYLCASSHGLAARGQFFGPGTRLTVL.

This chain joins TRBV4-1 and TRBJ1-1; D is unclear. Trimming took 3 bases from V and 2 from J, leaving 22 bases between them. The CDR3 has 18 residues. Per germline, CDR1 MGHRA and CDR2 YSYEKL. In nucleotides, the CDR3 is TGCGCCAGCAGCCATAGGGAGCTCAACAGTAAACTCAACACTGAAGCTTTCTTT. This gives the protein CASSHRELNSKLNTEAFF.

This chain links TRBV6-5 with TRBJ1-2, with D possibly matching TRBD1 (6 bases). Germline V gene data show CDR1 as MNHEY and CDR2 as SVGAGI. V was cut by 2 bases and J by 5 bases, with 18 bases left in between. The CDR3 has 16 amino acids. CDR3 sequence reads: CASSYGGNRPPYGYTF. DNA of the CDR3: TGTGCCAGCAGTTACGGGGGCAACCGCCCCCCGTATGGCTACACCTTC.

V and J are TRBV29-1 and TRBJ2-1; the D is unclear. Trimming cost V 5 bases and J 2 bases, with 4 bases left between them. The length of the CDR3 is 11 residues. Germline assignment: CDR1 SQVTM and CDR2 ANQGSEA. The CDR3 sequence: CSVSAYNEQFF. CDR3 nucleotide sequence: TGCAGCGTTTCGGCCTACAATGAGCAGTTCTTC.

V and J are TRBV11-2 and TRBJ2-1; TRBD2 aligns across 13 bases. The CDR3 runs to 19 residues. Germline-derived CDR1 and CDR2 are SGHAT and FQNNGV. V lost 4 bases to trimming and J lost 6 bases; unmatched junction nucleotides: 15. DNA of the CDR3: TGTGCCAGCAGCTCCCTTTTTCAATTACTAGCGGGGGGGCCCAATGAGCAGTTCTTC. Residues: CASSSLFQLLAGGPNEQFF.